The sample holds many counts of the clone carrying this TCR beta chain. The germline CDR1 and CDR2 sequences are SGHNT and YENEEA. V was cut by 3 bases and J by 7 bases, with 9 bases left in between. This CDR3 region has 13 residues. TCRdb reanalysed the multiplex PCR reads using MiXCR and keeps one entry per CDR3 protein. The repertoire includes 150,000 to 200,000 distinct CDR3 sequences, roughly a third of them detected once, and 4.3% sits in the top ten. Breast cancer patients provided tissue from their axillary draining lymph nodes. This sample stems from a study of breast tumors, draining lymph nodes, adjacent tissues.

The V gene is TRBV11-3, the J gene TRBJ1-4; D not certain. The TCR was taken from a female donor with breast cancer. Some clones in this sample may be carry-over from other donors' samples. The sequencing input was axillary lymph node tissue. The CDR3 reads CASSFSSLEKLFF. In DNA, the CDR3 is TGTGCCAGCAGCTTTAGCAGTCTTGAAAAACTGTTTTTT.